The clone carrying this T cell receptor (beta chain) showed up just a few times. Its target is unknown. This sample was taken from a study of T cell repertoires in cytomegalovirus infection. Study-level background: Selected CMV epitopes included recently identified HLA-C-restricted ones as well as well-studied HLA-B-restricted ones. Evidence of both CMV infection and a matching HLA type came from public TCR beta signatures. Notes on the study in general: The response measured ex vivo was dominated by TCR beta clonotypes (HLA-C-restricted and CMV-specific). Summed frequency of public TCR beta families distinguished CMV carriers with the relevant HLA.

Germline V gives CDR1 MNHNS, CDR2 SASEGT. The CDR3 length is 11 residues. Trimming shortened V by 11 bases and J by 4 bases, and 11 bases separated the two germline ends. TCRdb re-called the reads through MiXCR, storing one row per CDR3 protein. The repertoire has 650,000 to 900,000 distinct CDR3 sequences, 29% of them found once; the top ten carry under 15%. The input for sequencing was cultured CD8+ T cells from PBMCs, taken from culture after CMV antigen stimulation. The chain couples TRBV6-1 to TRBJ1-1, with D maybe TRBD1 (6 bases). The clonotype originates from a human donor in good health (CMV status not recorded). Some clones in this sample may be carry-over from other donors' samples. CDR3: CAGQKGTEAFF. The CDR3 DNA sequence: TGTGCCGGACAGAAGGGCACTGAAGCTTTCTTT.